The TCR beta chain described here comes from a study of T cell responses to AZD1222 COVID-19 vaccine. Study-level results: At 160-218 and 743-854, vaccine-associated CD4 TCRs were dominant, and they spanned spike. Repertoires in all cases were sampled only once the peak T cell response had passed. When two AZD1222 doses had been given, Spike-specific TCR breadth and depth rose. Of the AZD1222 recipients, only six were seropositive at baseline.

Sequencing used immunoSEQ multiplex PCR; TCRdb keeps in-frame clones, though not all of them. The repertoire consists of about 99,000 clones, with roughly nine tenths occurring once and the leading ten covering about 48%. For this clone: The antigen is undetermined.

This CDR3 contains 11 residues. Germline loops: CDR1 MNHNY, CDR2 SVGAGI (reference sequence). Trimming removed 6 bases from V and 7 bases from J, with 10 bases in between. The clonotype comes from an adult in good health. V usage is TRBV6-6 and J usage is TRBJ2-7; no firm D call. This sample comprised peripheral blood, obtained on day 0 of AZD1222 vaccination. The CDR3 sequence: CASSPSREQYF. The CDR3 DNA follows: TGTGCCAGCAGCCCGTCGCGGGAGCAGTACTTC.